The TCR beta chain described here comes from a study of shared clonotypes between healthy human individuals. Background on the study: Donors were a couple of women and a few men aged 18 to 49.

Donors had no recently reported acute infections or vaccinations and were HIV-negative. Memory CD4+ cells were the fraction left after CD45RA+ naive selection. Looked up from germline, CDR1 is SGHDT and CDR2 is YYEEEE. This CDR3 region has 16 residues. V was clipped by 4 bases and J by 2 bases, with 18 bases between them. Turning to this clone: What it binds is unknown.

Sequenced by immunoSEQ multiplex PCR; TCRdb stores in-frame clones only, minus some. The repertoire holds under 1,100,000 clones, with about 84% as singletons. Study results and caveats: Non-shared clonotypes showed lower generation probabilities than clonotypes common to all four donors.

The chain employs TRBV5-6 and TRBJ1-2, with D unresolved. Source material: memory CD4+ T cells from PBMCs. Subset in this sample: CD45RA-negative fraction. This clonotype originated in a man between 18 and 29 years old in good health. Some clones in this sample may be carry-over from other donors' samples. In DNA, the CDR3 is TGTGCCAGCAGCGAACTCGGGTCCGGGAAAAACTATGGCTACACCTTC. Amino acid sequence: CASSELGSGKNYGYTF. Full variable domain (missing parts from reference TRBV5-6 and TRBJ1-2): DAGVTQSPTHLIKTRGQQVTLRCSPKSGHDTVSWYQQALGQGPQFIFQYYEEEERQRGNFPDRFSGHQFPNYSSELNVNALLLGDSALYLCASSELGSGKNYGYTFGSGTRLTVV.